This T cell receptor (beta chain) derives from a study of shared clonotypes between healthy human individuals. General study findings and limits: How much donors shared clonotypes was expected to be affected by sequencing depth.

Note on this clone: Its cognate antigen is unknown.

V was trimmed by 1 base and J by 5 bases, leaving 11 bases between them. In germline, CDR1 is SEHNR, CDR2 FQNEAQ (reference sequence). CDR3 length equals 15 residues. The study enrolled healthy HIV-negative adults without recent acute infections or vaccinations as donors. Using immunoSEQ multiplex PCR, the repertoire was profiled, and TCRdb retains in-frame clones only, with some absent. The table shows 650,000 to 750,000 clones, with 72% occurring only once. The sequencing input was memory CD4+ T cells sorted from blood. Subset given: CD45RA-negative fraction. This chain connects TRBV7-9 to TRBJ2-2; D remains ambiguous. This TCR was recovered from a woman aged 25 to 39 in good health. The CDR3: CASSLDGLSTGELFF. The CDR3 DNA reads as TGTGCCAGCAGCTTAGATGGGCTATCGACCGGGGAGCTGTTTTTT.